One sample yielded the 20 T cell receptor beta chains listed below, sequenced in a study of multiple sclerosis patients with progressive multifocal leukoencephalopathy. Stated time point: five to six months of natalizumab therapy. Profiling relied on immunoSEQ multiplex PCR, and the TCRdb table lists in-frame clones only, not all of them. This table has 25,000 to 30,000 clones, approximately 89% appearing once. The sequenced sample was PBMCs, obtained from a patient treated with natalizumab. The receptors were gathered from a human donor with multiple sclerosis.

This rearrangement joins TRBV5-1 to TRBJ2-1, with a weak D call TRBD2 (5 bases). The germline V gene encodes CDR1 SGHRS and CDR2 YFSETQ. The CDR3 spans 14 residues. V was trimmed by 1 base and J by 3 bases, leaving 8 bases between them. CDR3 DNA sequence: TGCGCCAGCAGCTTGCAGGAGGACTACAATGAGCAGTTCTTC. Residues: CASSLQEDYNEQFF.

The chain joins TRBV5-1 to TRBJ1-1; 8 nucleotides align to TRBD1. CDR3 length: 16 residues. Trimming removed 2 bases from V and 1 base from J; junction bases left unmatched: 7. Germline loops: CDR1 SGHRS, CDR2 YFSETQ. DNA for the CDR3: TGCGCCAGCAGCTTTACAGGGGGGACTACGAACACTGAAGCTTTCTTT. This codes for CASSFTGGTTNTEAFF. The full variable domain, completed using reference TRBV5-1 and TRBJ1-1, is KAGVTQTPRYLIKTRGQQVTLSCSPISGHRSVSWYQQTPGQGLQFLFEYFSETQRNKGNFPGRFSGRQFSNSRSEMNVSTLELGDSALYLCASSFTGGTTNTEAFFGQGTRLTVV.

This clone has only a few counts. The V call is TRBV25-1, the J call TRBJ2-7; 12 nucleotides line up with TRBD1. V lost 6 bases, J lost 6 bases, and 6 bases stayed unmatched. The CDR3 covers 14 residues. CDR1 and CDR2 (germline): MGHDK, SYGVNS. The DNA for the CDR3 is TGTGCCAGCAGGGGACAGGGGGCGATTAGCGAGCAGTACTTC. Translated: CASRGQGAISEQYF.

This chain uses TRBV27 with TRBJ2-7, with D possibly TRBD1 on 6 matching bases. The CDR3 contains 14 residues. The V gene lost 4 bases and the J gene lost 9 bases, with 19 bases spanning the gap. Germline CDR1 and CDR2: MNHEY and SMNVEV (reference sequence). Written as DNA, the CDR3 is TGTGCCAGCAGTTCGCCGGGGCGACAGGTGGGGCAGTACTTC. This codes for CASSSPGRQVGQYF.

The chain joins TRBV7-2 to TRBJ2-7; D perhaps matches TRBD2 (5 bases). Germline V lookup: CDR1 SGHTA, CDR2 FQGNSA. Trimming pared 1 base from V and 5 bases from J, leaving 9 bases between. There are 13 residues in the CDR3. DNA of the CDR3: TGTGCCAGCAGCTTAGTGGGAGTCCACGAGCAGTACTTC. Protein product: CASSLVGVHEQYF.

The rearrangement joins TRBV10-3 to TRBJ2-7; 15 bases agree with TRBD2. Germline assignment: CDR1 ENHRY and CDR2 SYGVKD. The CDR3 has 15 residues. Losses at the gene ends were 6 bases for V and 6 bases for J; bases not matched to a gene: 6. The CDR3: CAIRDLGLAGGEQYF. The CDR3 DNA is TGTGCCATCAGGGATCTGGGACTAGCGGGAGGCGAGCAGTACTTC.

Note on this clone: Other DNA sequences in this sample translate to the same CDR3. J is TRBJ2-1 and V is TRBV2, with a weak D call TRBD2 (6 bases). The CDR3 extends over 15 amino acids. Germline assignment: CDR1 SNHLY and CDR2 FYNNEI. V was clipped by 4 bases and J by 5 bases, with 15 bases between them. The CDR3 sequence: CASSALAGRNNEQFF. As DNA, the CDR3 is TGTGCCAGCAGTGCTCTGGCGGGACGGAACAATGAGCAGTTCTTC.

The chain couples TRBV2 to TRBJ2-3; D is perhaps TRBD1 (6 bases). The V and J ends lost 7 bases and 14 bases respectively, with 22 bases between them. This CDR3 contains 13 residues. Looked up from germline, CDR1 is SNHLY and CDR2 is FYNNEI. The CDR3 protein is CASILQRTADLYF. The CDR3 nucleotides read TGTGCCAGCATTCTCCAGAGGACAGCGGACCTGTATTTT.

This clone was observed a handful of times. In the same sample, other DNA sequences code for this CDR3. The gene calls are TRBV15 and TRBJ1-3, with no clear D. V was pared by 3 bases and J by 1 base, with 7 bases between. The CDR3 extends over 14 amino acids. CDR1 and CDR2 (germline): LNHNV, YYDKDF (reference sequence). The CDR3 region is CATSSVGSGNTIYF. The CDR3 DNA follows: TGTGCCACCAGCAGTGTAGGGTCTGGAAACACCATATATTTT.

The gene calls are TRBV14 and TRBJ2-7; 7 bases are shared with TRBD1. The CDR3 is made up of 14 amino acids. With 4 bases clipped from V and 2 bases from J, the junction kept 5 bases outside the gene matches. CDR1 is SGHDN and CDR2 is FVKESK in the germline V gene. This chain's CDR3 is CASSLRQGTYEQYF. The DNA of the CDR3 is TGTGCCAGCAGCCTTCGACAGGGAACCTACGAGCAGTACTTC.

This clone showed up just a few times. The chain recombines TRBV15 with TRBJ1-1; 7 bases match TRBD1. The CDR3 loop spans 16 amino acids. V dropped 2 bases and J dropped 6; count of bases not matched to a gene: 12. The germline V gene encodes CDR1 LNHNV and CDR2 YYDKDF (reference sequence). CDR3 protein: CATSRNPSGQRPEAFF. CDR3 bases: TGTGCCACCAGCAGAAATCCCTCGGGACAGCGGCCTGAAGCTTTCTTT.

V gene TRBV7-2 combines with J gene TRBJ2-7; 10 nucleotides align to TRBD1. This CDR3 contains 14 residues. Germline values: CDR1 SGHTA, CDR2 FQGNSA. The V gene end was trimmed by 5 bases and the J gene end by 6 bases; junction bases not matched to a gene: 7. CDR3 sequence: CASSGDRGRVEQYF. Here the CDR3 DNA reads TGTGCCAGCAGCGGCGACAGGGGGCGAGTCGAGCAGTACTTC. The variable domain in full, completed from reference TRBV7-2 and TRBJ2-7, reads GAGVSQSPSNKVTEKGKDVELRCDPISGHTALYWYRQSLGQGLEFLIYFQGNSAPDKSGLPSDRFSAERTGGSVSTLTIQRTQQEDSAVYLCASSGDRGRVEQYFGPGTRLTVT.

CDR3 bases: TGCGCCAGCAGCTCCCGGGCAGGACCCTACGAGCAGTACTTC. Amino acid sequence: CASSSRAGPYEQYF. V is TRBV4-3 and J is TRBJ2-7; D remains unclear. The CDR3 runs 14 residues. Deletions cut 5 bases from V and 2 bases from J, with 13 bases between. Germline CDR1 is LGHNA and CDR2 is YSLEER.

The chain combines TRBV6-6 with TRBJ2-7, with D hard to call. CDR1 is MNHNY and CDR2 is SVGAGI in the germline V gene (reference sequence). With 0 bases removed from V and 2 bases from J, the gap between germline ends came to 2 bases. The CDR3 covers 12 residues. CDR3 residues: CASSYSAYEQYF. The DNA of the CDR3 is TGTGCCAGCAGTTACTCTGCCTACGAGCAGTACTTC.

The V gene is TRBV7-8, the J gene TRBJ1-6; 7 bases align to TRBD1. The CDR3 has 15 amino acids. Germline CDR1 SGHVS, CDR2 FQNEAQ. Trimming at V came to 5 bases and at J to 9 bases, leaving 10 bases not matched to a gene. In DNA, the CDR3 is TGTGCCAGCAGCCCCCAGGACAGGCTACTTTCACCCCTCCACTTT. It specifies CASSPQDRLLSPLHF. The whole variable domain, remainder taken from reference TRBV7-8 and TRBJ1-6, is GAGVSQSPRYKVAKRGQDVALRCDPISGHVSLFWYQQALGQGPEFLTYFQNEAQLDKSGLPSDRFFAERPEGSVSTLKIQRTQQEDSAVYLCASSPQDRLLSPLHFGNGTRLTVT.

The gene calls are TRBV7-9 and TRBJ2-3; 14 nucleotides line up with TRBD2. The ends lost 3 bases at V and 4 bases at J; junction bases unmatched: 9. The CDR3 is 18 amino acids. CDR1 is SEHNR, CDR2 FQNEAQ, per germline (reference sequence). The CDR3 loop is CASSFFRGLAGAADTQYF. The CDR3 DNA sequence: TGTGCCAGCAGCTTCTTCAGGGGACTAGCGGGAGCGGCAGATACGCAGTATTTT.

This chain connects TRBV5-1 to TRBJ2-5, with a weak D call TRBD1 (5 bases). The DNA end lines up better with TRBJ2-7; the J call may be wrong. This CDR3 is built from 14 residues. Germline assignment: CDR1 SGHRS and CDR2 YFSETQ. The CDR3 nucleotides are TGCGCCAGCAGCTTGGTTGACAGTTCCTACGAGCAGTACTTC. It specifies CASSLVDSSYEQYF.

The gene calls are TRBV29-1 and TRBJ2-3; 8 nucleotides line up with TRBD1. The CDR3 extends over 14 amino acids. V was pared by 1 base and J by 9 bases, with 9 bases of the junction left unmatched. CDR1 is SQVTM, CDR2 ANQGSEA, per germline. CDR3 sequence (DNA): TGCAGCGTTGAAGGCAGGGGGCTCGGTGGCACGCAGTATTTT. Amino acids: CSVEGRGLGGTQYF.

The rearrangement links TRBV6-6 to TRBJ2-4; TRBD2 agrees at 9 bases. Germline-derived CDR1 and CDR2 are MNHNY and SVGAGI (reference sequence). The CDR3 sequence is 16 residues long. The J segment lost 6 bases and the V segment lost 5 bases, leaving 11 bases of the junction unmatched. As DNA, the CDR3 is TGTGCCAGCAGTCATACTATAGCGGGAGTGGGAAACATTCAGTACTTC. This codes for CASSHTIAGVGNIQYF.

V is TRBV28 and J is TRBJ1-1, with 8 bases fitting TRBD1. CDR3 length: 17 amino acids. The V gene end was trimmed by 5 bases and the J gene end by 0 bases; junction bases not matched to a gene: 11. Germline V lookup: CDR1 MDHEN, CDR2 SYDVKM. CDR3: CASSRTGLRLMNTEAFF. The CDR3 DNA follows: TGTGCCAGCAGTAGGACAGGGCTCAGACTTATGAACACTGAAGCTTTCTTT. Full variable domain (missing parts from reference TRBV28 and TRBJ1-1): DVKVTQSSRYLVKRTGEKVFLECVQDMDHENMFWYRQDPGLGLRLIYFSYDVKMKEKGDIPEGYSVSREKKERFSLILESASTNQTSMYLCASSRTGLRLMNTEAFFGQGTRLTVV.